The next 15 T cell receptor beta chains were all read from a single sample in a study of blood T cell repertoires in COVID-19. TCRdb's table, derived via immunoSEQ multiplex PCR, lists solely in-frame clones and lacks some. The sample lists about 180,000 clones; around three quarters were seen once. The sequenced sample consisted of peripheral blood. These receptors were taken from a man aged 65 to 85 with active or convalescent COVID-19.

The chain carries TRBV30 and TRBJ1-4, with 7 nucleotides matching TRBD1. With 0 bases clipped from V and 10 bases from J, the junction kept 8 bases outside the gene matches. The CDR3 is 14 amino acids. Per the germline V gene, CDR1 is GTSNPN and CDR2 is SVGIG (reference sequence). The CDR3 is CAWSVPVRQGKLFF. In nucleotides, the CDR3 is TGTGCCTGGAGTGTACCGGTGAGACAGGGAAAACTGTTTTTT.

This chain links TRBV11-3 with TRBJ1-5; tentative D call: TRBD1 (6 bases). Trimming stripped 1 base from V and 7 bases from J, with 11 bases between. This CDR3 has 14 residues. Germline lookup yields CDR1 SGHNT and CDR2 YENEEA. The CDR3 region is CASSLGGGWQPQHF. The DNA for the CDR3 is TGTGCCAGCAGCTTAGGAGGGGGTTGGCAGCCCCAGCATTTT.

The V gene is TRBV30, the J gene TRBJ1-4, with D unresolved. Germline V gene data show CDR1 as GTSNPN and CDR2 as SVGIG (reference sequence). CDR3 size: 13 residues. CDR3 protein: CALGEGGREKLFF. DNA for the CDR3: TGTGCGCTCGGGGAGGGTGGCCGAGAAAAACTGTTTTTT. The entire variable domain, with the rest obtained from reference TRBV30 and TRBJ1-4, is as follows: SQTIHQWPATLVQPVGSPLSLECTVEGTSNPNLYWYRQAAGRGLQLLFYSVGIGQISSEVPQNLSASRPQDRQFILSSKKLLLSDSGFYLCALGEGGREKLFFGSGTQLSVL.

The V gene is TRBV6-5, the J gene TRBJ1-5; 8 bases agree with TRBD1. V shed 4 bases, J shed 6 bases, and the junction held 5 bases outside the gene matches. This CDR3 has 14 residues. The germline CDR1 and CDR2 sequences are MNHEY and SVGAGI. DNA for the CDR3: TGTGCCAGCAGTTCAGGGGGCGAGGGTCAGCCCCAGCATTTT. Translation: CASSSGGEGQPQHF.

The gene calls are TRBV5-1 and TRBJ2-2; the match to TRBD1 covers 11 bases. Germline V gene lookup returns CDR1 SGHRS and CDR2 YFSETQ. The CDR3 is 15 residues long. The V segment lost 4 bases and the J segment 6 bases; nucleotides outside the gene matches: 5. CDR3 amino acids: CASSQGQGGAGELFF. CDR3 sequence (DNA): TGCGCCAGCAGCCAGGGACAGGGGGGAGCCGGGGAGCTGTTTTTT.

CDR3 in DNA: TGCGCCAGCAGTCCTGGGGACAGGGTCAATGAAAAACTGTTTTTT. Protein sequence: CASSPGDRVNEKLFF. The rearrangement uses TRBV5-1 and TRBJ1-4, with TRBD1 matching over 9 bases. The CDR3 sequence is 15 residues long. Germline V CDR1 and CDR2: SGHRS, YFSETQ. V trimming: 5 bases; J trimming: 5 bases; junction bases outside the gene matches: 7.

The chain combines TRBV9 with TRBJ1-3; 7 bases line up with TRBD1. The CDR3 covers 18 residues. Germline V gene sequence: CDR1 SGDLS, CDR2 YYNGEE. The J segment lost 2 bases and the V segment lost 0 bases, leaving 11 bases of the junction unmatched. CDR3 in amino acids: CASSVAPRETGTGNTIYF. The CDR3 region has the DNA TGTGCCAGCAGCGTAGCCCCCCGCGAGACAGGGACTGGAAACACCATATATTTT.

The chain carries TRBV27 and TRBJ1-2; no firm D call. Germline values: CDR1 MNHEY, CDR2 SMNVEV (reference sequence). The V end lost 2 bases, the J end lost 9 bases, and 13 bases lay between the germline ends. This CDR3 has 13 amino acids. CDR3 residues: CASSLSSRGSYTF. The CDR3, as DNA: TGTGCCAGCAGTTTAAGCTCCCGCGGCAGCTACACCTTC.

The V call is TRBV6-5, the J call TRBJ1-4, with TRBD1 matching 8 bases. The CDR3 runs to 15 residues. Per germline, CDR1 MNHEY and CDR2 SVGAGI. V trimming: 5 bases; J trimming: 6 bases; junction bases outside the gene matches: 8. DNA for the CDR3: TGTGCCAGCAGTCAACAGGGGGGGTGGGATGAAAAACTGTTTTTT. It encodes CASSQQGGWDEKLFF.

CDR3 in DNA: TGTGCCACCAGTGATGCTAGCGGGGGGGCCCACAATGAGCAGTTCTTC. Amino acids: CATSDASGGAHNEQFF. The V and J genes are TRBV24-1 and TRBJ2-1, with 12 bases matching TRBD2. The germline CDR1 and CDR2 sequences are KGHDR and SFDVKD. J lost 5 bases, V lost 3 bases, and 4 bases had no gene match. The CDR3 length is 16 residues.

This clone is a singleton in its sample. The chain recombines TRBV11-2 with TRBJ2-3; TRBD2 is a possible D gene (5 bases). Germline V lookup: CDR1 SGHAT, CDR2 FQNNGV. V was shortened by 5 bases and J by 6 bases, with 12 bases between the two germline ends. The length of the CDR3 is 13 residues. Here the CDR3 reads CASSLGLLDTQYF. The CDR3 nucleotides are TGTGCCAGCAGCCTAGGACTGCTGGATACGCAGTATTTT.

The rearrangement uses TRBV2 and TRBJ1-1, with D tentatively TRBD1 (5 bases). Trimming stripped 6 bases from V and 1 base from J, with 9 bases between. This CDR3 has 13 amino acids. Per the germline V gene, CDR1 is SNHLY and CDR2 is FYNNEI. The CDR3, as DNA: TGTGCCAGCAGAATGGACACGAACACTGAAGCTTTCTTT. Its protein is CASRMDTNTEAFF.

This sequence joins TRBV10-1 and TRBJ2-3; possible D gene TRBD2, 6 bases. V gave up 3 bases and J gave up 3 bases, with 16 bases separating them. The CDR3 consists of 16 residues. CDR1 is WNHNN, CDR2 SYGVQD, per germline (reference sequence). Here the CDR3 reads CASSELAEAGTDTQYF. CDR3 nucleotides: TGCGCCAGCAGTGAATTAGCGGAGGCGGGTACAGATACGCAGTATTTT.

The V call is TRBV9, the J call TRBJ2-2; 10 bases line up with TRBD2. The CDR3 is 15 residues long. Germline V gene sequence: CDR1 SGDLS, CDR2 YYNGEE. Trimming took 5 bases from V and 7 from J; bases not matched to a gene: 8. The chain's CDR3 is CASRMEREGIGELFF. CDR3 sequence (DNA): TGTGCCAGCAGAATGGAGCGGGAGGGGATCGGGGAGCTGTTTTTT.

The genes are TRBV6-5 and TRBJ2-5; TRBD2 aligns across 8 bases. Germline CDR1 MNHEY, CDR2 SVGAGI. J gave up 5 bases and V 2 bases, and 7 bases lay outside the gene matches. CDR3 length: 15 residues. The CDR3 protein is CASSYSGGGSETQYF. CDR3 coding DNA: TGTGCCAGCAGTTACAGCGGGGGAGGGTCGGAGACCCAGTACTTC.